A single sample is the source of the 15 T cell receptor beta chains below, sequenced in a study of T-cell reconstitution after alpha-beta-depleted transplantation in children. The TCRbeta library was prepared with unique molecular identifiers. From the PCR reads, TCRdb called clonotypes with MiXCR, one entry per CDR3 protein. The profile covers around 680,000 distinct CDR3 sequences, with 16% appearing a single time and approximately 1% taken by the ten largest. The starting material was PBMCs from the stem cell graft donor, obtained from the stem cell graft. The receptors come from a human donor who donated a stem cell graft to a child with acute myeloid leukemia.

This clonotype appeared a few times. V and J are TRBV28 and TRBJ2-7, with 9 positions matching TRBD2. The trim removed 5 bases at V and 0 bases at J, leaving 11 bases unmatched. The germline V gene has CDR1 MDHEN and CDR2 SYDVKM. The length of the CDR3 is 17 residues. CDR3 bases: TGTGCCAGCAGTACCGCAACTAGCGGGCTCAGCTCCTACGAGCAGTACGTC. Its protein is CASSTATSGLSSYEQYV.

Ten or more counts support this clonotype. The chain uses TRBV20-1 and TRBJ1-2; D might be TRBD1 (5 bases). CDR3 length: 12 amino acids. The V and J ends lost 8 bases and 0 bases respectively, with 10 bases between them. Germline CDR1 DFQATT, CDR2 SNEGSKA (reference sequence). The CDR3 sequence is CSLQVANYGYTF. The CDR3 DNA reads as TGCAGTTTACAGGTGGCTAACTATGGCTACACCTTC.

The chain recombines TRBV19 with TRBJ1-1; possible D gene TRBD1, 5 bases. The CDR3 runs to 14 residues. CDR1 and CDR2 from the germline V gene are LNHDA and SQIVND (reference sequence). Trimming took 6 bases from V and 7 from J, leaving 18 bases between them. In DNA form, the CDR3 reads TGTGCCAGTAGCGCGACAGCGGGAGGAAGTGAAGCTTTCTTT. Its translation is CASSATAGGSEAFF.

This clonotype was counted between two and nine times. This chain links TRBV20-1 with TRBJ2-5; D could derive from TRBD1 or TRBD2 (5 bases each). V lost 0 bases to trimming and J lost 3 bases, with 14 bases between them. The CDR3 is 15 amino acids. The germline V gene encodes CDR1 DFQATT and CDR2 SNEGSKA (reference sequence). CDR3 residues: CSARDGQGPKETQYF. DNA of the CDR3: TGCAGTGCTAGAGATGGCCAGGGACCCAAAGAGACCCAGTACTTC.

This chain joins TRBV7-9 and TRBJ2-3; maybe TRBD2 (6 bases). V shed 3 bases and J shed 1 base, with 11 bases lying between them. CDR3 length: 15 residues. Per germline, CDR1 SEHNR and CDR2 FQNEAQ (reference sequence). The CDR3 sequence is CASSLFGGRTDTQYF. The CDR3 DNA reads TGTGCCAGCAGCTTGTTCGGGGGACGCACAGATACGCAGTATTTT.

In its sample, this clonotype was seen a few times. This chain links TRBV20-1 with TRBJ2-1; a possible D gene is TRBD2 (5 bases). Germline CDR1 is DFQATT and CDR2 is SNEGSKA (reference sequence). V dropped 6 bases and J dropped 9 bases, with 12 bases sitting between them. The CDR3 contains 11 residues. CDR3 sequence (DNA): TGCAGTGCCGCCGGGGAAAGTGAGCAGTTCTTC. Translated, it gives CSAAGESEQFF.

This clonotype has ten or more counts. The V gene is TRBV20-1, the J gene TRBJ2-5; D call uncertain. Germline CDR1 and CDR2: DFQATT and SNEGSKA (reference sequence). The CDR3 is 14 residues long. The germline V and J ends were trimmed by 5 bases and 1 base, with 14 bases remaining between them. CDR3 residues: CSASTTVVQETQYF. The CDR3, as DNA: TGCAGTGCTTCTACTACGGTGGTCCAAGAGACCCAGTACTTC.

The V call is TRBV7-2, the J call TRBJ1-3; no firm D call. This CDR3 comprises 16 residues. Trimming removed 5 bases from V and 0 bases from J, with 14 bases in between. CDR1 and CDR2 (germline): SGHTA, FQGNSA. CDR3 nucleotide sequence: TGTGCCAGCAGCCCCACTACCAGGATCTCTGGAAACACCATATATTTT. Amino acids: CASSPTTRISGNTIYF.

This sequence joins TRBV5-1 and TRBJ1-4; a weak D match, TRBD1 (6 bases). Germline V gene data show CDR1 as SGHRS and CDR2 as YFSETQ. CDR3 size: 15 residues. V was shortened by 1 base and J by 6 bases, with 13 bases between the two germline ends. CDR3 amino acids: CASSLMPGADEKLFF. The CDR3 DNA sequence: TGCGCCAGCAGCTTGATGCCAGGGGCTGATGAAAAACTGTTTTTT.

This chain uses TRBV7-6 with TRBJ2-7; no reliable D call. Germline V CDR1 and CDR2: SGHVS, FNYEAQ. The ends were cut back, 0 bases at V and 7 bases at J, with 10 bases in the middle. There are 13 residues in the CDR3. CDR3 sequence (DNA): TGTGCCAGCAGCTTAGCGGACGGCCGGGAGCAGTACTTC. This sequence encodes CASSLADGREQYF.

The chain joins TRBV7-3 to TRBJ2-7; D not resolved. CDR1 SGHTA and CDR2 FQGTGA come from the germline V gene. Between the trimmed V and J ends, which lost 4 bases and 1 base, there was a span of 20 bases. This CDR3 has 17 amino acids. The CDR3 DNA reads as TGTGCCAGCAGCTCCCTCAAAATCCGCAACAAATCCTACGAGCAGTACTTC. It translates to CASSSLKIRNKSYEQYF.

At least ten counts were recorded for this clonotype. The chain links TRBV20-1 to TRBJ1-1; a possible D gene is TRBD1 (5 bases). Trimming stripped 1 base from V and 1 base from J, with 16 bases between. The CDR3 runs 16 residues. Germline CDR1 reads DFQATT; CDR2 reads SNEGSKA (reference sequence). CDR3 residues: CSARGLGGRANTEAFF. In DNA, the CDR3 is TGCAGTGCTAGAGGGCTTGGGGGGAGGGCGAACACTGAAGCTTTCTTT.

The chain links TRBV4-3 to TRBJ1-1; a possible D gene is TRBD1 (6 bases). CDR3 size: 17 residues. Between the trimmed V and J ends, which lost 0 bases and 6 bases, there was a span of 20 bases. Germline V gene data show CDR1 as LGHNA and CDR2 as YSLEER. The CDR3 nucleotides are TGCGCCAGCAGCCAAGATACTGGAACAGGGTATAACCCTGAAGCTTTCTTT. Protein product: CASSQDTGTGYNPEAFF.

This clonotype has ten or more counts. The chain joins TRBV20-1 to TRBJ2-2; 7 nucleotides agree with TRBD1. CDR3 length: 15 residues. The trim removed 6 bases at V and 3 bases at J, leaving 10 bases unmatched. Germline CDR1 reads DFQATT; CDR2 reads SNEGSKA (reference sequence). Here the CDR3 reads CSAPRQGRDTGELFF. CDR3 coding DNA: TGCAGTGCACCGCGACAGGGTCGGGACACCGGGGAGCTGTTTTTT.

This clonotype turned up a few times. The chain is built from TRBV5-5 and TRBJ2-2; possibly TRBD1 or TRBD2 for D (6 bases each). This CDR3 spans 15 amino acids. V shed 4 bases and J shed 4 bases, with 14 bases lying between them. Germline CDR1 is SGHKS and CDR2 is YYEKEE (reference sequence). The DNA of the CDR3 is TGTGCCAGCAGCGTTTCGGGGGCGAGCACCGGGGAGCTGTTTTTT. It codes for CASSVSGASTGELFF.